A single sample gave rise to the 10 T cell receptor beta chains below, sequenced in a study of cytomegalovirus exposure and HLA in healthy donors. Profiling relied on immunoSEQ multiplex PCR, and the TCRdb table lists in-frame clones only, not all of them. The data show approximately 150,000 clones, 91% seen once. Material: PBMCs. These receptors came from a woman aged 18 to 35 in good health and CMV-seropositive.

The chain recombines TRBV28 with TRBJ2-2; D is perhaps TRBD1 (6 bases). CDR3 size: 16 residues. V shed 2 bases and J shed 6 bases, with 16 bases lying between them. The V gene's germline CDR1 is MDHEN and CDR2 SYDVKM. CDR3 nucleotides: TGTGCCAGCAGTTTAATCCCAGGGGTGATTTCCGGGGAGCTGTTTTTT. Encoded protein: CASSLIPGVISGELFF.

This chain links TRBV28 with TRBJ1-2, with a tentative D call TRBD1 (6 bases). The CDR3 runs to 15 residues. Germline V CDR1 and CDR2: MDHEN, SYDVKM. V was clipped by 5 bases and J by 4 bases, with 17 bases between them. CDR3 amino acids: CASSAHRERAYGYTF. In DNA, the CDR3 is TGTGCCAGCAGTGCCCACAGGGAGAGGGCCTATGGCTACACCTTC.

The V call is TRBV6-1, the J call TRBJ2-7; 11 bases agree with TRBD1. After removal of 3 bases from V and 6 bases from J, the junction contained 16 bases not matched to a gene. In germline, CDR1 is MNHNS, CDR2 SASEGT. This CDR3 spans 18 amino acids. The CDR3 DNA follows: TGTGCCAGCAGTGAGGGACAGGGGGGAGTGTGGTTGGTCGGCGAGCAGTACTTC. It codes for CASSEGQGGVWLVGEQYF.

V is TRBV5-8 and J is TRBJ1-3, with D uncertain. Looked up from germline, CDR1 is SGHTS and CDR2 is YDEGEE. Trimming pared 0 bases from V and 4 bases from J, leaving 8 bases between. There are 14 residues in the CDR3. CDR3 amino acids: CASSLGGGGNTIYF. CDR3 in DNA: TGTGCCAGCAGCTTGGGCGGCGGGGGAAACACCATATATTTT. The whole variable domain, filled in from reference TRBV5-8 and TRBJ1-3, reads EAGVTQSPTHLIKTRGQQATLRCSPISGHTSVYWYQQALGLGLQFLLWYDEGEERNRGNFPPRFSGRQFPNYSSELNVNALELEDSALYLCASSLGGGGNTIYFGEGSWLTVV.

This chain connects TRBV9 to TRBJ1-5, with D perhaps TRBD1 (5 bases). The CDR3 sequence is 14 residues long. Germline CDR1 is SGDLS and CDR2 is YYNGEE. The V and J ends lost 4 bases and 3 bases respectively, with 11 bases between them. The CDR3 loop is CASSRAGLNQPQHF. The CDR3, as DNA: TGTGCCAGCAGCCGGGCAGGGCTCAATCAGCCCCAGCATTTT.

This chain joins TRBV11-1 and TRBJ2-7, with unresolved D. V was pared by 2 bases and J by 5 bases, with 10 bases between. The CDR3 consists of 13 residues. The germline CDR1 and CDR2 sequences are SGHAT and FQDESV (reference sequence). The CDR3 spells CASSLPSTDEQYF. For the CDR3, the DNA is TGTGCCAGCAGCTTACCTAGTACTGACGAGCAGTACTTC.

The V call is TRBV28, the J call TRBJ2-7; 9 nucleotides line up with TRBD1. The germline gives CDR1 MDHEN, CDR2 SYDVKM. The CDR3 is 13 residues long. V lost 6 bases and J lost 2; bases outside the gene matches: 2. CDR3 bases: TGTGCCAGCAGACGGGACAGGGCCTACGAGCAGTACTTC. Protein product: CASRRDRAYEQYF.

J is TRBJ2-3 and V is TRBV9, with D unclear. Per the germline V gene, CDR1 is SGDLS and CDR2 is YYNGEE. The CDR3 has 16 residues. V lost 4 bases and J lost 2, with 17 bases in between. CDR3 amino acids: CASSTRDKFYTDTQYF. The CDR3 DNA reads TGTGCCAGCAGCACTCGAGACAAGTTTTACACAGATACGCAGTATTTT.

The chain couples TRBV5-1 to TRBJ2-2; D call uncertain. Trimming shortened V by 4 bases and J by 4 bases, and 14 bases separated the two germline ends. This CDR3 comprises 15 residues. CDR1 SGHRS and CDR2 YFSETQ come from the germline V gene. CDR3 region: CASSPQIGGTGELFF. In DNA form, the CDR3 reads TGCGCCAGCAGCCCGCAGATAGGCGGCACCGGGGAGCTGTTTTTT.

This chain connects TRBV29-1 to TRBJ2-1; 8 positions match TRBD1. The germline gives CDR1 SQVTM, CDR2 ANQGSEA. This CDR3 is 13 amino acids long. The junction had 9 bases not matched to a gene; V was cut back by 7 bases and J by 7 bases. The CDR3 loop reads CSGRTGIKNEQFF. As DNA, the CDR3 is TGCAGCGGGAGGACAGGGATAAAAAATGAGCAGTTCTTC.